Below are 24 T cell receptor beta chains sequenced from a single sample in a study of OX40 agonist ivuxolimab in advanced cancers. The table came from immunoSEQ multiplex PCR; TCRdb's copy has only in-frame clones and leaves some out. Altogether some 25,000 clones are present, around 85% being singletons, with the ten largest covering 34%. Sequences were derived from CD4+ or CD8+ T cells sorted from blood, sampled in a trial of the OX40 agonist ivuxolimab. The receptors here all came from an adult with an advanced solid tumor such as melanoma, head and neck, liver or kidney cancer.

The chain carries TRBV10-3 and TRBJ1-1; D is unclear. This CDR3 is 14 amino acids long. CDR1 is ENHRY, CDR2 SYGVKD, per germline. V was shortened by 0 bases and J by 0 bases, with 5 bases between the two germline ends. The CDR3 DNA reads TGTGCCATCAGTGAGTCCCTTATGAACACTGAAGCTTTCTTT. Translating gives CAISESLMNTEAFF.

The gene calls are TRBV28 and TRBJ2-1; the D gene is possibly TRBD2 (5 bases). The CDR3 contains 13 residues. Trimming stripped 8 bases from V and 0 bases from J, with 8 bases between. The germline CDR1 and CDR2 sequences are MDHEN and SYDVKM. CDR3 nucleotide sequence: TGTGCCAGCCGTGGGAGCTCCTACAATGAGCAGTTCTTC. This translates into CASRGSSYNEQFF.

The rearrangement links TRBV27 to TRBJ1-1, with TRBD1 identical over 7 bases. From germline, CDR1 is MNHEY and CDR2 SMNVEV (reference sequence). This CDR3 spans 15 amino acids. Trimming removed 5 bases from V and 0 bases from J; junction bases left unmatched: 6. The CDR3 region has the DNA TGTGCCAGCAGTCGGTCCGGGACAGTGAACACTGAAGCTTTCTTT. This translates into CASSRSGTVNTEAFF.

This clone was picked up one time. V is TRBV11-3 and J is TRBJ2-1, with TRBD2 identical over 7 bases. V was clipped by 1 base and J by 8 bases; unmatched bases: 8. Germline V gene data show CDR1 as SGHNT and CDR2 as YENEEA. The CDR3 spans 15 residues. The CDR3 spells CASSLGRTSFDEQFF. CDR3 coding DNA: TGTGCCAGCAGCTTAGGCCGGACTAGTTTCGATGAGCAGTTCTTC. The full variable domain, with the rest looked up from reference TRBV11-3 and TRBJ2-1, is EAGVVQSPRYKIIEKKQPVAFWCNPISGHNTLYWYLQNLGQGPELLIRYENEEAVDDSQLPKDRFSAERLKGVDSTLKIQPAELGDSAVYLCASSLGRTSFDEQFFGPGTRLTVL.

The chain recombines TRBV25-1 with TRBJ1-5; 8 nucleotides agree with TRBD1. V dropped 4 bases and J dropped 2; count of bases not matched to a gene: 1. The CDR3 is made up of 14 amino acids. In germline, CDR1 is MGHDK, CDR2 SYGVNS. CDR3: CASSGTGRNQPQHF. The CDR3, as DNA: TGTGCCAGCAGTGGGACAGGGCGCAATCAGCCCCAGCATTTT.

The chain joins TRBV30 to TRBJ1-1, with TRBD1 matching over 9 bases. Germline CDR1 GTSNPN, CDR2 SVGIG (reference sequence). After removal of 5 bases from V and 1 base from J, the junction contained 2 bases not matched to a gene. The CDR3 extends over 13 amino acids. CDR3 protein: CAWGQGPNTEAFF. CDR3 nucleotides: TGTGCCTGGGGACAGGGGCCGAACACTGAAGCTTTCTTT.

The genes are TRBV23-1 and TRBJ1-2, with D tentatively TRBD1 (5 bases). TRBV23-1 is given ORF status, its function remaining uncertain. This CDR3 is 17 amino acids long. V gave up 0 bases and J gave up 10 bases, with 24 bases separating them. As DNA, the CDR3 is TGCGCCAGCAGTCAATCGGCGAATAGCTGGGAGGGGCCCCTCTACACCTTC. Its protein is CASSQSANSWEGPLYTF.

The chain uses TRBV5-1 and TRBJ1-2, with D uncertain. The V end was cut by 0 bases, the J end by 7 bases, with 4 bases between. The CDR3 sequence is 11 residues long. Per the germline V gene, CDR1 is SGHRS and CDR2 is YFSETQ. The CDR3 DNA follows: TGCGCCAGCAGCTTGGGCGGTGGCTACACCTTC. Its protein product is CASSLGGGYTF.

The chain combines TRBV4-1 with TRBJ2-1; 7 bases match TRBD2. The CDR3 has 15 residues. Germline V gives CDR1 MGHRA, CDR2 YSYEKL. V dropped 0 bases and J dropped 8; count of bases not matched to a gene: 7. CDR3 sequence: CASSQDWEGLDEQFF. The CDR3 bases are TGCGCCAGCAGCCAAGATTGGGAGGGCTTGGATGAGCAGTTCTTC.

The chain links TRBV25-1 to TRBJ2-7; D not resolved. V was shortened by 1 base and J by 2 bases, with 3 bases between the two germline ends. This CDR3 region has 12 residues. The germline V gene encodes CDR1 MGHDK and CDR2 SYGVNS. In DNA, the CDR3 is TGTGCCAGCAGTGAATTTCCCTACGAGCAGTACTTC. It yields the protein CASSEFPYEQYF.

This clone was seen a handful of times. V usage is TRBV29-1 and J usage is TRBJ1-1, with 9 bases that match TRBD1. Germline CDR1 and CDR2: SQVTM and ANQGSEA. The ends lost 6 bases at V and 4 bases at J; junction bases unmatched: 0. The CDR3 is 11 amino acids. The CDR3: CSVTGGTEAFF. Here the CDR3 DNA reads TGCAGCGTGACAGGGGGCACTGAAGCTTTCTTT. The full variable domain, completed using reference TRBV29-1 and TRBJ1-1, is SAVISQKPSRDICQRGTSLTIQCQVDSQVTMMFWYRQQPGQSLTLIATANQGSEATYESGFVIDKFPISRPNLTFSTLTVSNMSPEDSSIYLCSVTGGTEAFFGQGTRLTVV.

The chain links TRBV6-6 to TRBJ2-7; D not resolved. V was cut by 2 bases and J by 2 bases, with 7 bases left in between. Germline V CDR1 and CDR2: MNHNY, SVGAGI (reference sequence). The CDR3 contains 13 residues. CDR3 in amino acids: CASSYATAYEQYF. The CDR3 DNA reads TGTGCCAGCAGTTACGCTACGGCCTACGAGCAGTACTTC.

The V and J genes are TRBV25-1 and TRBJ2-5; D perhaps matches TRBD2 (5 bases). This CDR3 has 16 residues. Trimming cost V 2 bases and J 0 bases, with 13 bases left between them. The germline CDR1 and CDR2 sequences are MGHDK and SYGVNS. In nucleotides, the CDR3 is TGTGCCAGCAGTGAACCACCTACGGGGAACCAAGAGACCCAGTACTTC. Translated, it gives CASSEPPTGNQETQYF.

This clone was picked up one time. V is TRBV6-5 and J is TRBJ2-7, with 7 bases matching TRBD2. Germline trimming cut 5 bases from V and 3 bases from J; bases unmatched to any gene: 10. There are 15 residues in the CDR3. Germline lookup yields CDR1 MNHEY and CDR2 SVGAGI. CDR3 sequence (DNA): TGTGCCAGCAGTCCCCGGGACTACCCCCTCTACGAGCAGTACTTC. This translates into CASSPRDYPLYEQYF.

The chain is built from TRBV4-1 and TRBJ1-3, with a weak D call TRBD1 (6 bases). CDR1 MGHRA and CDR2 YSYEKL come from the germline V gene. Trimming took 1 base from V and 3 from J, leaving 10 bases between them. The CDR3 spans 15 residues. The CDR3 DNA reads TGCGCCAGCAGCCAAGTGAGGGGGAGTGGAAACACCATATATTTT. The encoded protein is CASSQVRGSGNTIYF.

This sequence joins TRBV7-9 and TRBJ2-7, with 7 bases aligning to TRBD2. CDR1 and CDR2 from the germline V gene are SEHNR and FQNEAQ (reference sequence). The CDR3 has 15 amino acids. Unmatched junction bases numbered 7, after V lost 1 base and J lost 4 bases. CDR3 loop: CASSLGGTTNYEQYF. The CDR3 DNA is TGTGCCAGCAGCTTAGGCGGGACTACAAATTACGAGCAGTACTTC.

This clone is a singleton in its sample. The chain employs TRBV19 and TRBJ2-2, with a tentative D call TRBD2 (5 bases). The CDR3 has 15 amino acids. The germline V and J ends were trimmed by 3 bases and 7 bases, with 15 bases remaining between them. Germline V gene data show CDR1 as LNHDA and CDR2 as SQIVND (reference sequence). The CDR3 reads CASSMMQDSGGELFF. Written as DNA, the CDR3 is TGTGCCAGTAGTATGATGCAGGACTCGGGCGGGGAGCTGTTTTTT.

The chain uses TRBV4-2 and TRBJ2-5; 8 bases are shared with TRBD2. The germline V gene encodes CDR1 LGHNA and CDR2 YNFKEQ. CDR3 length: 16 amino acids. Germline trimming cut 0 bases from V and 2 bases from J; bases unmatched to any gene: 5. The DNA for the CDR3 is TGTGCCAGCAGCCAAGAGACAGCGGGGGTACAAGAGACCCAGTACTTC. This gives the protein CASSQETAGVQETQYF.

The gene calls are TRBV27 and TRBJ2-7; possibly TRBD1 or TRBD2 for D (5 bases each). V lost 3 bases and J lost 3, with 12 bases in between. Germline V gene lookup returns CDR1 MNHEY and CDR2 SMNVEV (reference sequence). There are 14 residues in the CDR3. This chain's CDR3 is CASSLGTQVYEQYF. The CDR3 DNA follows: TGTGCCAGCAGTTTGGGGACCCAAGTCTACGAGCAGTACTTC.

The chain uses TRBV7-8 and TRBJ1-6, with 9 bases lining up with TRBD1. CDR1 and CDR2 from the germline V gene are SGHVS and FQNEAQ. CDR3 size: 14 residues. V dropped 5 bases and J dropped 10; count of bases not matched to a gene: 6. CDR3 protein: CASSRDRVKSPLHF. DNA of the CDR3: TGTGCCAGCAGCCGGGACAGGGTGAAATCACCCCTCCACTTT.

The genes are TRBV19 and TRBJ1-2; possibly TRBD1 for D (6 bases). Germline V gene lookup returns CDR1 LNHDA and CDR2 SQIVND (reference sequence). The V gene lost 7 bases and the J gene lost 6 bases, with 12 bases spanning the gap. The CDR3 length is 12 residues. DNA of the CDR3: TGTGCCAGTATAGGGGGGTCGAATGGCTACACCTTC. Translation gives CASIGGSNGYTF.

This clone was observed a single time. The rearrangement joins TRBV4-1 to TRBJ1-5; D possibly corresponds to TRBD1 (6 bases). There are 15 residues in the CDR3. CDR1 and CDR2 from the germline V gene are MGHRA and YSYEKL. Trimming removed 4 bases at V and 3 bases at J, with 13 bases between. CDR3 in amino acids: CASSLQGQFNQPQHF. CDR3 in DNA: TGCGCCAGCAGCCTACAAGGACAGTTCAATCAGCCCCAGCATTTT.

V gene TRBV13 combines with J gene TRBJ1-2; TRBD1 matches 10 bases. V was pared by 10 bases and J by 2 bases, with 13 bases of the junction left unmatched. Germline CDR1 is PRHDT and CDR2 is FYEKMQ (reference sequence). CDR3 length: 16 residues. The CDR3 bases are TGTGCCACACAACTTTGGACAGGGGGACTCAACTATGGCTACACCTTC. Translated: CATQLWTGGLNYGYTF.

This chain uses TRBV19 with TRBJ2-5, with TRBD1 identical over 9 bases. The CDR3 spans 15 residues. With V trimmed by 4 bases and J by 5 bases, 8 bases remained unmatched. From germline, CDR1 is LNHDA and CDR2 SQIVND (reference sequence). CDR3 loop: CASSTTGGIGETQYF. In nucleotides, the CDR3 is TGTGCCAGTAGTACGACAGGGGGGATAGGGGAGACCCAGTACTTC.